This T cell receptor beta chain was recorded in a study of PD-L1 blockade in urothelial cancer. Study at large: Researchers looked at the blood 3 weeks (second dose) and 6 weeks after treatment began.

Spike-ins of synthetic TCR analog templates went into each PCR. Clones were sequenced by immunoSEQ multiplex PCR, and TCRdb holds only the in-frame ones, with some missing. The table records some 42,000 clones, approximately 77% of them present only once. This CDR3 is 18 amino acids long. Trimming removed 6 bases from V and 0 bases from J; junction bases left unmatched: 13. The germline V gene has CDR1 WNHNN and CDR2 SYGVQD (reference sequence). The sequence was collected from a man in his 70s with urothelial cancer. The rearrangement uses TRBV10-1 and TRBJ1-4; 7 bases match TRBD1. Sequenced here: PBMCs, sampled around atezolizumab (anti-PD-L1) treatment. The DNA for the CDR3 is TGCGCCAGCAGCCCCGGGACAGACCTCTTTGCAACTAATGAAAAACTGTTTTTT. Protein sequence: CASSPGTDLFATNEKLFF.